Presented here are 3 T cell receptor beta chains from one specimen sequenced in a study of blood T cell repertoires in COVID-19. Sequencing used immunoSEQ multiplex PCR; TCRdb keeps in-frame clones, though not all of them. The table lists approximately 180,000 clones, approximately 87% of them singletons, with approximately 13% in the top ten. Sequences were obtained from peripheral blood. The receptor source for this set is a woman aged 70-85 years with COVID-19, enrolled during active disease.

The rearrangement joins TRBV5-1 to TRBJ1-1; D gene unclear. The CDR3 consists of 14 residues. In germline, CDR1 is SGHRS, CDR2 YFSETQ. Trimming left V 4 bases short and J 0 bases short, with 10 bases between. CDR3: CASSLGNMNTEAFF. Written as DNA, the CDR3 is TGCGCCAGCAGCCTCGGGAACATGAACACTGAAGCTTTCTTT.

In this sample, this clone turned up once. The chain links TRBV6-2 or TRBV6-3 to TRBJ2-7, with D possibly being TRBD1 (5 bases). Germline V gene sequence: CDR1 MNHEY, CDR2 SVGEGT. V gave up 0 bases and J gave up 4 bases, with 16 bases separating them. The CDR3 covers 16 residues. The chain's CDR3 is CASSYSVQGTLYEQYF. The CDR3 DNA reads TGTGCCAGCAGTTACTCAGTCCAGGGAACCTTATACGAGCAGTACTTC.

This chain links TRBV6-5 with TRBJ2-1; 12 positions match TRBD2. The germline gives CDR1 MNHEY, CDR2 SVGAGI. This CDR3 has 14 residues. V shed 7 bases, J shed 5 bases, and the junction held 3 bases outside the gene matches. The CDR3 sequence is CASTPSGRDNEQFF. CDR3 coding DNA: TGTGCCAGCACCCCTAGCGGGAGGGACAATGAGCAGTTCTTC.